The 5 T cell receptor beta chains below all came from one sample that was sequenced in a study of human T cells and chemical hapten exposure. TCRdb redid the calling of the RACE reads with MiXCR, one entry per CDR3 protein. The sample yields fewer than 350,000 distinct CDR3 sequences, just under 8% seen once. Stated time point: pre-sensitization, week 0. The treatment is: therapeutic diphenylcyclopropenone sensitization with weekly scalp DPC. Sequenced material: whole blood, taken in connection with sensitization to the hapten diphenylcyclopropenone (DPC). Receptors originate from a man between 18 and 35 years old with alopecia areata. Some clones in this sample may be carry-over from other donors' samples.

This clonotype has a count of ten or more. The junction shows a germline mismatch at one end, possibly a read error. The V gene is TRBV6-2 or TRBV6-3, the J gene TRBJ1-1; TRBD1 is a possible D gene (6 bases). This CDR3 comprises 14 residues. The V gene's germline CDR1 is MNHEY and CDR2 SVGEGT. The CDR3 spells CASRKQGGNAEAFF. DNA of the CDR3: TGTGCCAGCAGGAAACAGGGAGGGAACGCTGAAGCTTTCTTT.

In its sample, this clonotype was seen a few times. This chain uses TRBV6-1 with TRBJ1-1; 9 bases are a match to TRBD1. V was clipped by 7 bases and J by 3 bases; unmatched bases: 3. The CDR3 has 13 amino acids. Germline-derived CDR1 and CDR2 are MNHNS and SASEGT. The CDR3: CASNRGQDTEAFF. As DNA, the CDR3 is TGTGCCAGCAACAGGGGGCAGGACACTGAAGCTTTCTTT.

The chain couples TRBV3-1 to TRBJ1-1; no clear D gene. V gave up 1 base and J gave up 5 bases, with 5 bases separating them. Germline V CDR1 and CDR2: LGHDT, YNNKEL (reference sequence). CDR3 length: 12 residues. The CDR3 nucleotides are TGTGCCAGCAGCCAAGTTACGACTGAAGCTTTCTTT. Translation gives CASSQVTTEAFF.

The CDR3 bases are TGTGCCAGCAGTGAATGGGGTGAGAAGGGGTGGAATGAGCAGTTCTTC. It codes for CASSEWGEKGWNEQFF. V is TRBV6-1 and J is TRBJ2-1, with D possibly matching TRBD1 (5 bases). This CDR3 contains 16 residues. V gave up 2 bases and J gave up 7 bases, with 18 bases separating them. The germline V gene encodes CDR1 MNHNS and CDR2 SASEGT.

On this clonotype itself: The junction departs from germline at one end; a sequencing error may be responsible. The chain combines TRBV6-2 or TRBV6-3 with TRBJ1-1, with a possible D match to TRBD1 (5 bases). The V gene's germline CDR1 is MNHEY and CDR2 SVGEGT. The CDR3 runs 13 residues. CDR3 region: CASSVGGNAEAFF. The CDR3 nucleotides are TGTGCCAGCAGCGTTGGGGGGAACGCTGAAGCTTTCTTT.